A selection of T cell receptor beta chains follows, all from one sample in a study of CD8 T cells in Susac syndrome. A single record per CDR3 protein comes from TCRdb applying MiXCR to the immunoSEQ multiplex PCR reads. The sample comprises 120,000 or so distinct CDR3 sequences, approximately 94% of which are singletons, and around 0.12% rests with the top ten. Sequencing input: CD4+ T cells from PBMCs. The receptors derive from a human donor with multiple sclerosis. CDR3s include the opening cysteine and the closing phenylalanine or tryptophan. A D gene is named only where the DNA matches it firmly. Rows give clone size only sometimes, using once, few, many, or a class for an expanded clone.

v_gene	abundance	j_gene	d_gene	CDR3aa	CDR3nt
TRBV6-1	once	TRBJ2-7	-	CASNRAAENNEQYF	TGTGCCAGCAACCGGGCCGCGGAGAACAACGAGCAGTACTTC
TRBV2	-	TRBJ2-3	TRBD2	CASSEALRGGPDTQYF	TGTGCCAGCAGTGAAGCGCTTCGGGGAGGGCCAGATACGCAGTATTTT
TRBV5-1	-	TRBJ2-6	-	CASSENSGANVLTF	TGCGCCAGCTCCGAGAACTCTGGGGCCAACGTCCTGACTTTC
TRBV5-1	many	TRBJ2-7	TRBD2	CASSLGGYEQYF	TGTGCCAGCAGCTTGGGAGGGTATGAGCAGTACTTC
TRBV6-5	-	TRBJ1-1	-	CASSYPQGGEVNTEAFF	TGTGCCAGCAGTTACCCCCAGGGAGGGGAAGTGAACACTGAAGCTTTCTTT
TRBV12-3/TRBV12-4	-	TRBJ2-2	-	CASSPVGQLFF	TGTGCCAGCAGTCCCGTAGGGCAGCTGTTTTTT
TRBV6-1	-	TRBJ2-7	-	CASTPGRGLSYEQYF	TGTGCCAGCACCCCGGGGCGGGGATTATCCTACGAGCAGTACTTC
TRBV4-1	-	TRBJ2-7	-	CASSHPAQSYEQYF	TGCGCCAGCAGCCATCCAGCCCAGAGCTACGAGCAGTACTTC
TRBV5-1	-	TRBJ2-4	-	CASSLSGDKANIQYF	TGCGCCAGCAGCTTGTCTGGGGACAAGGCAAACATTCAGTACTTC
TRBV30	-	TRBJ2-3	-	CAWSVGGATQYF	TGTGCCTGGAGTGTAGGCGGGGCAACGCAGTATTTT
TRBV20-1	-	TRBJ2-7	TRBD1	CSARDGTVPYEQYF	TGCAGTGCTAGAGACGGGACAGTCCCTTACGAGCAGTACTTC
TRBV19	-	TRBJ2-1	-	CASRGWEWSNEQFF	TGTGCCAGTAGGGGGTGGGAGTGGAGTAATGAGCAGTTCTTC
TRBV5-1	few	TRBJ1-2	-	CASSLVPGGGYTF	TGCGCCAGCAGCTTGGTTCCTGGGGGAGGCTACACCTTC
TRBV2	-	TRBJ2-7	-	CASSDRKSYEQYF	TGTGCCAGCAGCGACAGGAAGTCCTACGAGCAGTACTTC
TRBV30	once	TRBJ1-2	TRBD1	CAWSSWDSLNYGYTF	TGTGCCTGGAGTAGTTGGGACAGCCTTAACTATGGCTACACCTTC
TRBV5-1	-	TRBJ2-5	TRBD1	CASSPSTGNKETQYF	TGCGCCAGCAGCCCCTCGACAGGGAACAAAGAGACCCAGTACTTC
TRBV7-6	once	TRBJ2-1	TRBD1	CASSLYRGQGEYNEQFF	TGTGCCAGCAGCTTATATAGGGGGCAGGGCGAGTACAATGAGCAGTTCTTC
TRBV29-1	-	TRBJ1-5	-	CSVDTGDQPQHF	TGCAGCGTTGATACAGGAGATCAGCCCCAGCATTTT
TRBV9	once	TRBJ1-5	-	CASSRYGGGNQPQHF	TGTGCCAGCAGCCGCTATGGGGGAGGCAATCAGCCCCAGCATTTT
TRBV7-9	once	TRBJ1-1	TRBD1	CASRNPGQLNTEAFF	TGTGCCAGCAGAAACCCGGGACAGCTGAACACTGAAGCTTTCTTT
TRBV6-2/TRBV6-3	-	TRBJ1-5	TRBD1	CASSYPGTGAHQPQHF	TGTGCCAGCAGTTACCCCGGGACAGGGGCCCATCAGCCCCAGCATTTT
TRBV3-1	-	TRBJ2-1	TRBD2	CASSQPGLDDNEQFF	TGTGCCAGCAGCCAACCGGGACTAGACGACAATGAGCAGTTCTTC
TRBV6-1	once	TRBJ2-2	TRBD1	CASIPGQGNTGELFF	TGTGCCAGCATCCCGGGACAGGGTAACACCGGGGAGCTGTTTTTT
TRBV10-2	once	TRBJ2-1	-	CASRSTGTARYNEQFF	TGCGCCAGCAGAAGTACCGGGACCGCGCGCTACAATGAGCAGTTCTTC
TRBV19	once	TRBJ2-4	TRBD2	CASTRGGSGNIQYF	TGTGCCAGCACCCGGGGGGGTTCTGGAAACATTCAGTACTTC
TRBV28	-	TRBJ2-1	TRBD2	CASRPKGLAATYNEQFF	TGTGCCAGCAGGCCAAAGGGACTAGCGGCTACCTACAATGAGCAGTTCTTC